This is a list of T cell receptor beta chains from one sample in a study of molecular identifiers for immune sequencing clone quantification. TCRdb called the PCR reads again in MiXCR, with one record for every CDR3 protein. The data show about half a million distinct CDR3 sequences, around a fifth seen once. The sample consisted of naive CD8+ T cells from blood, with Jurkat cell RNA spiked in. The source is a human donor in good health. Some libraries in this study had Jurkat cell RNA spiked in. The CDR3 runs from the conserved cysteine through the conserved F or W. The D gene is left open where the match is weak. Clone size is not always given. Where it is, it says once, few, many or a class for expanded clones.

clone size: NA; D gene: NA; V gene: TRBV30; J gene: TRBJ2-7; CDR3 protein: CAWRGSHMGEQYF; CDR3 DNA: TGTGCCTGGAGAGGGTCCCACATGGGCGAGCAGTACTTC
clone size: few; D gene: TRBD2; V gene: TRBV11-2; J gene: TRBJ2-1; CDR3 protein: CASSSGLAGGQTNEQFF; CDR3 DNA: TGTGCCAGCAGCTCCGGACTAGCGGGAGGGCAAACAAATGAGCAGTTCTTC
clone size: few; D gene: NA; V gene: TRBV20-1; J gene: TRBJ1-5; CDR3 protein: CSTPGEDQPQHF; CDR3 DNA: TGCAGTACCCCAGGGGAGGACCAGCCCCAGCATTTT
clone size: NA; D gene: NA; V gene: TRBV7-9; J gene: TRBJ1-1; CDR3 protein: CASRPLVTEAFF; CDR3 DNA: TGTGCCAGCAGGCCGTTGGTAACTGAAGCTTTCTTT
clone size: NA; D gene: NA; V gene: TRBV6-2/TRBV6-3; J gene: TRBJ1-2; CDR3 protein: CASTPWGQSYGYTF; CDR3 DNA: TGTGCCAGCACCCCCTGGGGACAATCCTATGGCTACACCTTC
clone size: many; D gene: NA; V gene: TRBV7-9; J gene: TRBJ2-2; CDR3 protein: CASSYRVTNTGELFF; CDR3 DNA: TGTGCCAGCAGTTACCGGGTCACGAACACCGGGGAGCTGTTTTTT
clone size: few; D gene: NA; V gene: TRBV29-1; J gene: TRBJ2-7; CDR3 protein: CSVEIRTDYKQYF; CDR3 DNA: TGCAGCGTTGAAATTCGGACGGACTACAAGCAGTACTTC
clone size: NA; D gene: NA; V gene: TRBV30; J gene: TRBJ2-7; CDR3 protein: CAWSVGNAYEQYF; CDR3 DNA: TGTGCCTGGAGTGTGGGGAACGCCTACGAGCAGTACTTC
clone size: few; D gene: NA; V gene: TRBV24-1; J gene: TRBJ2-1; CDR3 protein: CATTGPGVGNEQFF; CDR3 DNA: TGTGCCACCACCGGACCCGGCGTTGGCAATGAGCAGTTCTTC
clone size: NA; D gene: TRBD1; V gene: TRBV19; J gene: TRBJ1-1; CDR3 protein: CACSAGTGGTEAFF; CDR3 DNA: TGTGCCTGTAGCGCCGGGACAGGGGGAACTGAAGCTTTCTTT
clone size: few; D gene: NA; V gene: TRBV12-3/TRBV12-4; J gene: TRBJ2-7; CDR3 protein: CASRPIDSYEQYF; CDR3 DNA: TGTGCCAGCAGACCCATCGATTCCTACGAGCAGTACTTC
clone size: many; D gene: TRBD1; V gene: TRBV30; J gene: TRBJ1-1; CDR3 protein: CAWGTGMNTEAFF; CDR3 DNA: TGTGCCTGGGGGACAGGGATGAACACTGAAGCTTTCTTT
clone size: NA; D gene: TRBD1; V gene: TRBV28; J gene: TRBJ1-2; CDR3 protein: CASRPAGTGGLGYTF; CDR3 DNA: TGTGCCAGCAGACCTGCCGGGACAGGGGGCTTGGGCTACACCTTC
clone size: few; D gene: NA; V gene: TRBV19; J gene: TRBJ2-1; CDR3 protein: CASSIPWLSYNEQFF; CDR3 DNA: TGTGCCAGTAGTATCCCTTGGCTCTCCTACAATGAGCAGTTCTTC
clone size: many; D gene: NA; V gene: TRBV28; J gene: TRBJ2-5; CDR3 protein: CASSLELRAVQETQYF; CDR3 DNA: TGTGCCAGCAGTTTAGAACTACGGGCCGTTCAAGAGACCCAGTACTTC
clone size: many; D gene: NA; V gene: TRBV7-9; J gene: TRBJ1-1; CDR3 protein: CASSLDEAEAFF; CDR3 DNA: TGTGCCAGCAGCTTAGATGAGGCTGAAGCTTTCTTT
clone size: few; D gene: NA; V gene: TRBV6-5; J gene: TRBJ2-7; CDR3 protein: CASSYRPRNYEQYF; CDR3 DNA: TGTGCCAGCAGTTACCGCCCGAGAAACTACGAGCAGTACTTC
clone size: NA; D gene: NA; V gene: TRBV20-1; J gene: TRBJ2-7; CDR3 protein: CSARAVASSSYEQYF; CDR3 DNA: TGCAGTGCTAGAGCGGTCGCTTCGAGCTCCTACGAGCAGTACTTC
clone size: few; D gene: NA; V gene: TRBV20-1; J gene: TRBJ1-3; CDR3 protein: CSARDTLLGNTIYF; CDR3 DNA: TGCAGTGCTAGAGATACCCTCCTGGGAAACACCATATATTTT
clone size: NA; D gene: NA; V gene: TRBV28; J gene: TRBJ2-1; CDR3 protein: CASSLRGRTDYNEQFF; CDR3 DNA: TGTGCCAGCAGTTTAAGAGGCCGGACCGACTACAATGAGCAGTTCTTC
clone size: few; D gene: NA; V gene: TRBV4-1; J gene: TRBJ1-2; CDR3 protein: CASSHEGVATGGYTF; CDR3 DNA: TGCGCCAGCAGCCATGAAGGGGTAGCTACGGGTGGCTACACCTTC
clone size: NA; D gene: TRBD1; V gene: TRBV19; J gene: TRBJ1-4; CDR3 protein: CASSIGTGYEKLFF; CDR3 DNA: TGTGCCAGTAGTATCGGGACAGGTTACGAAAAACTGTTTTTT
clone size: NA; D gene: NA; V gene: TRBV27; J gene: TRBJ1-1; CDR3 protein: CASSVEWNAEAFF; CDR3 DNA: TGTGCCAGCTCGGTGGAATGGAACGCTGAAGCTTTCTTT
clone size: NA; D gene: TRBD2; V gene: TRBV11-3; J gene: TRBJ2-1; CDR3 protein: CASSAWASGGSGEQFF; CDR3 DNA: TGTGCCAGCAGCGCCTGGGCTAGCGGGGGATCAGGTGAGCAGTTCTTC
clone size: many; D gene: NA; V gene: TRBV5-6; J gene: TRBJ1-1; CDR3 protein: CASSFYRVLNEAFF; CDR3 DNA: TGTGCCAGCAGCTTTTACAGGGTCCTGAATGAAGCTTTCTTT
clone size: NA; D gene: NA; V gene: TRBV7-9; J gene: TRBJ1-1; CDR3 protein: CASSFLSSTANTAAFF; CDR3 DNA: TGTGCCAGCAGCTTCCTCTCCTCGACAGCGAACACTGCAGCTTTCTTT
clone size: NA; D gene: NA; V gene: TRBV29-1; J gene: TRBJ1-2; CDR3 protein: CSVVYWDGGYTF; CDR3 DNA: TGCAGCGTTGTTTACTGGGATGGGGGCTACACCTTC
clone size: few; D gene: NA; V gene: TRBV19; J gene: TRBJ1-6; CDR3 protein: CASGTTAYNSPLHF; CDR3 DNA: TGTGCCAGTGGGACGACTGCATATAATTCACCCCTCCACTTT
clone size: few; D gene: NA; V gene: TRBV4-3; J gene: TRBJ2-7; CDR3 protein: CASSQDNLDSTYEQYF; CDR3 DNA: TGCGCCAGCAGCCAAGATAACCTGGACAGCACCTACGAGCAGTACTTC
clone size: few; D gene: NA; V gene: TRBV7-9; J gene: TRBJ1-2; CDR3 protein: CASSSIDTTNYGYTF; CDR3 DNA: TGTGCCAGCAGCTCAATAGACACGACTAACTATGGCTACACCTTC
clone size: NA; D gene: TRBD2; V gene: TRBV11-2; J gene: TRBJ2-1; CDR3 protein: CASSGTSGDNEQFF; CDR3 DNA: TGTGCCAGCTCAGGGACTAGCGGAGACAATGAGCAGTTCTTC
clone size: many; D gene: NA; V gene: TRBV5-6; J gene: TRBJ1-2; CDR3 protein: CASTTQKLEKTSNYGYTF; CDR3 DNA: TGTGCCAGCACCACACAGAAGCTGGAGAAAACTTCTAACTATGGCTACACCTTC
clone size: once; D gene: NA; V gene: TRBV19; J gene: TRBJ2-5; CDR3 protein: CASSTPSGEETQYF; CDR3 DNA: TGTGCCAGCTCCACACCGTCGGGAGAAGAGACCCAGTACTTC
clone size: many; D gene: TRBD1; V gene: TRBV6-4; J gene: TRBJ2-2; CDR3 protein: CASSDLPGTGDPGELFF; CDR3 DNA: TGTGCCAGCAGTGACCTCCCCGGGACAGGGGATCCCGGGGAGCTGTTTTTT
clone size: many; D gene: NA; V gene: TRBV12-3/TRBV12-4; J gene: TRBJ1-6; CDR3 protein: CASSPRPFGSPLHF; CDR3 DNA: TGTGCCAGCAGCCCACGGCCCTTCGGTTCACCCCTCCACTTT
clone size: NA; D gene: NA; V gene: TRBV7-9; J gene: TRBJ2-5; CDR3 protein: CASSATQGETQYF; CDR3 DNA: TGTGCCAGCAGCGCAACCCAAGGGGAGACCCAGTACTTC
clone size: NA; D gene: TRBD1; V gene: TRBV19; J gene: TRBJ2-7; CDR3 protein: CASNIRWDRGEAREQYF; CDR3 DNA: TGTGCCAGTAATATCCGATGGGACAGGGGAGAGGCGAGGGAGCAGTACTTC
clone size: few; D gene: NA; V gene: TRBV30; J gene: TRBJ2-3; CDR3 protein: CAWRDGSYTDTQYF; CDR3 DNA: TGTGCCTGGAGGGACGGATCTTACACAGATACGCAGTATTTT
clone size: few; D gene: NA; V gene: TRBV27; J gene: TRBJ2-7; CDR3 protein: CASSLSGLVSSYEQYF; CDR3 DNA: TGTGCCAGCAGTTTATCGGGGCTAGTGAGCTCCTACGAGCAGTACTTC
clone size: NA; D gene: TRBD1; V gene: TRBV12-3/TRBV12-4; J gene: TRBJ2-2; CDR3 protein: CASSSYDRVWELFF; CDR3 DNA: TGTGCCAGCAGTTCCTATGACAGGGTCTGGGAGCTGTTTTTT
clone size: NA; D gene: TRBD1; V gene: TRBV12-3/TRBV12-4; J gene: TRBJ1-2; CDR3 protein: CASSPSLTGGGNNYGYTF; CDR3 DNA: TGTGCCAGCAGTCCATCGTTGACAGGGGGCGGGAATAACTATGGCTACACCTTC
clone size: NA; D gene: TRBD1; V gene: TRBV19; J gene: TRBJ1-1; CDR3 protein: CASDHDSGGGTEAFF; CDR3 DNA: TGTGCCAGTGACCACGACTCAGGGGGCGGAACTGAAGCTTTCTTT
clone size: many; D gene: NA; V gene: TRBV9; J gene: TRBJ1-5; CDR3 protein: CASSATGNQPQHF; CDR3 DNA: TGTGCCAGCAGCGCTACCGGGAATCAGCCCCAGCATTTT
clone size: few; D gene: NA; V gene: TRBV15; J gene: TRBJ2-2; CDR3 protein: CATDGRTTGELFF; CDR3 DNA: TGTGCCACCGACGGCAGGACCACCGGGGAGCTGTTTTTT
clone size: many; D gene: NA; V gene: TRBV2; J gene: TRBJ2-7; CDR3 protein: CASSSGRRSSSYEQYF; CDR3 DNA: TGTGCCAGCAGTTCGGGCAGGCGTAGCAGCTCCTACGAGCAGTACTTC
clone size: NA; D gene: NA; V gene: TRBV27; J gene: TRBJ2-7; CDR3 protein: CASASLGGYSYEQYF; CDR3 DNA: TGTGCCAGCGCATCTCTGGGGGGTTATTCTTACGAGCAGTACTTC
clone size: many; D gene: TRBD1; V gene: TRBV14; J gene: TRBJ2-7; CDR3 protein: CASSQDLSRTGAYEQYF; CDR3 DNA: TGTGCCAGCAGCCAAGACCTTTCCCGGACAGGCGCCTACGAGCAGTACTTC